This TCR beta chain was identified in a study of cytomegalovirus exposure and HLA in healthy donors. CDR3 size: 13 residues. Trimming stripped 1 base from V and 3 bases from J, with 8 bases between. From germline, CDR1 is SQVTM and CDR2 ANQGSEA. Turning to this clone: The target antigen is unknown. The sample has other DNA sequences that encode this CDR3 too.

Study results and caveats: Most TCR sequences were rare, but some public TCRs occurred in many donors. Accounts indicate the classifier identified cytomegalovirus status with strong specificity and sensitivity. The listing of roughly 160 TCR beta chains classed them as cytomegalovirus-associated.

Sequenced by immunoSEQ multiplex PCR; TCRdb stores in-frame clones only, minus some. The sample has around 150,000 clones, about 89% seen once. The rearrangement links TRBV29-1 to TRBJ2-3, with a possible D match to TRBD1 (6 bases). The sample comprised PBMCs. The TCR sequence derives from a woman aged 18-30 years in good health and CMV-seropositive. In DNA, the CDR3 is TGCAGCGTTGAAGGTCAGGGGACAGATACGCAGTATTTT. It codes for CSVEGQGTDTQYF.